This T cell receptor beta chain is drawn from a study of blood T cell repertoires in COVID-19 (dated by TCRdb to 2018 to 2020). About the full investigation: Collaborator samples came from the United States, Italy and Spain and covered acute and convalescent phases of COVID-19. The dataset comprised deeply sampled blood TCRbeta repertoires from subjects exposed to, actively infected with, or recovered from COVID-19. The samples were drawn from two sources: the first 160 participants of the ongoing ImmuneRACE study, and 1,200 or so subjects contributed by 6 global collaborators. The material from the prospective study consisted of cDNA or gDNA derived from T cells, B-cell-depleted T cells, or PBMCs. A de-identified subject ID, COVID-19 status, age in years and sex were almost always included in the sample metadata. The repertoires were released in a freely available public database meant as a resource for research on the immune response to SARS-CoV-2. Where HLA class I and class II types were available, the types were taken from metadata supplied by the sample provider, not from assay-based typing. The paper's findings and limits, for the study overall: The quantity of clinical and demographic metadata differed by source and by participant and was supplied without curation.

As to this clone: Its antigen specificity is not known. Base qualities are not at hand, and no much larger clone is one base apart.

TCRbeta CDR3 regions were amplified from genomic DNA using the immunoSEQ Assay, a bias-controlled multiplex PCR. On the study's bioinformatics: The number of nucleated cells in each sample was estimated by amplification of reference gene primers within the assay. Sequence reads were collapsed and filtered to measure the absolute abundance of every unique TCRbeta CDR3 rearrangement. Productive Simpson clonality was computed per sample as the square root of Simpson's diversity index over productive rearrangements. TCRdb obtained this table from immuneACCESS and retained in-frame rearrangements with V and J assigned. These tables miss some clones; where compared with another copy, unresolved V genes account for less than half of the shortfall, and the remainder is unexplained. V, J and clone size derive from that table, while D and trimming were established from the DNA sequence. This sample holds about 250,000 clones; 88% were observed only once. The ten largest clones take up 1.3% to 1.5% of the sample.

The collaborating institutions used their own protocols to collect whole blood in K2EDTA tubes. For TCRbeta analysis, collaborators shipped samples in one of three forms: frozen whole blood, isolated PBMCs, or DNA extracted from either of those sample types. The CDR3 contains 15 residues, cysteine and phenylalanine counted. Kept here is only the CDR3 DNA, which spans 45 bases and is read in frame from base 1. As encoded in the germline V gene (reference sequence), CDR1 is LNHNV while CDR2 is YYDKDF. V lost 0 bases and J lost 6 bases, and the count of bases not matched to a germline gene is 2. The receptor comes from a man at least 80 years old with acute or convalescent COVID-19. Sample: peripheral blood. The chain joins TRBV15 to TRBJ1-6, and TRBD1 matches 7 of the central bases. In nucleotide form, the sequence is TGTGCCACCAGCAGAGATAACAGGGGTAATTCACCCCTCCACTTT. It codes for CATSRDNRGNSPLHF.